The 14 T cell receptor beta chains below all came from one sample that was sequenced in a study of OX40 agonist ivuxolimab in advanced cancers. TCRdb's copy holds only in-frame clones and misses some; the assay was immunoSEQ multiplex PCR. The sample has about 16,000 clones, 90% seen once. The sample was CD4+ or CD8+ T cells sorted from blood, taken in a trial of the OX40 agonist ivuxolimab. Receptors were obtained from an adult with an advanced solid tumor such as melanoma, head and neck, liver or kidney cancer.

J is TRBJ2-2 and V is TRBV7-2; 8 nucleotides match TRBD1. Germline CDR1 SGHTA, CDR2 FQGNSA. This CDR3 is built from 15 residues. V was clipped by 4 bases and J by 6 bases; unmatched bases: 7. The CDR3 is CASSSTGGVAGELFF. CDR3 nucleotide sequence: TGTGCCAGCAGCTCAACAGGGGGTGTGGCCGGGGAGCTGTTTTTT. The whole variable domain, filled in from reference TRBV7-2 and TRBJ2-2, reads GAGVSQSPSNKVTEKGKDVELRCDPISGHTALYWYRQSLGQGLEFLIYFQGNSAPDKSGLPSDRFSAERTGGSVSTLTIQRTQQEDSAVYLCASSSTGGVAGELFFGEGSRLTVL.

V is TRBV5-1 and J is TRBJ1-5, with a possible D match to TRBD1 (6 bases). Trimming took off 4 bases at V and 0 bases at J, with 23 bases between the two ends. The CDR3 runs to 19 residues. Germline CDR1 reads SGHRS; CDR2 reads YFSETQ. CDR3 nucleotides: TGCGCCAGCAGCCCCCCCACGAACACAGGGAGCTATAGCAATCAGCCCCAGCATTTT. Its translation: CASSPPTNTGSYSNQPQHF. Full variable domain (rest looked up from reference TRBV5-1 and TRBJ1-5): KAGVTQTPRYLIKTRGQQVTLSCSPISGHRSVSWYQQTPGQGLQFLFEYFSETQRNKGNFPGRFSGRQFSNSRSEMNVSTLELGDSALYLCASSPPTNTGSYSNQPQHFGDGTRLSIL.

This clone came up once. The chain joins TRBV7-6 to TRBJ2-2, with D unresolved. The ends were cut back, 2 bases at V and 0 bases at J, with 16 bases in the middle. The CDR3 covers 18 residues. Germline V gives CDR1 SGHVS, CDR2 FNYEAQ. CDR3 region: CASSLPQDSASNTGELFF. The CDR3 bases are TGTGCCAGCAGCTTACCCCAAGACTCGGCCTCGAACACCGGGGAGCTGTTTTTT.

The rearrangement links TRBV9 to TRBJ2-2; 10 bases are a match to TRBD2. V dropped 4 bases and J dropped 3; count of bases not matched to a gene: 9. Per germline, CDR1 SGDLS and CDR2 YYNGEE. The CDR3 spans 17 residues. CDR3 nucleotide sequence: TGTGCCAGCAGCCCTTCAGGCAGCGGGAGGGACACCGGGGAGCTGTTTTTT. Its translation is CASSPSGSGRDTGELFF.

This clone appeared a few times. This chain joins TRBV12-1 and TRBJ2-3; whether TRBD2, the table's D call, matches the DNA was not checked. TRBV12-1 is a listed pseudogene. The CDR3 length is 14 residues. The CDR3 sequence is CASSPPSPTDTQYF. CDR3 nucleotides: TGTGCCAGCAGCCCCCCTAGCCCCACAGATACGCAGTATTTT.

The chain employs TRBV5-1 and TRBJ2-3; 7 bases map to TRBD2. Looked up from germline, CDR1 is SGHRS and CDR2 is YFSETQ. The CDR3 loop spans 17 amino acids. The V gene end was trimmed by 4 bases and the J gene end by 0 bases; junction bases not matched to a gene: 11. CDR3 in amino acids: CASSGELAETSTDTQYF. The CDR3 DNA reads TGCGCCAGCAGCGGGGAGCTAGCGGAAACTAGCACAGATACGCAGTATTTT.

This clone is a singleton in its sample. The chain has TRBV7-9 and TRBJ1-1; D remains ambiguous. The V and J ends lost 0 bases and 0 bases respectively, with 14 bases between them. Germline V gene data show CDR1 as SEHNR and CDR2 as FQNEAQ (reference sequence). The CDR3 totals 17 residues. The CDR3 loop reads CASSLASREPMNTEAFF. CDR3 sequence (DNA): TGTGCCAGCAGCTTAGCGTCCCGAGAGCCCATGAACACTGAAGCTTTCTTT. Together with reference TRBV7-9 and TRBJ1-1, the CDR3 gives the full variable domain: DTGVSQNPRHKITKRGQNVTFRCDPISEHNRLYWYRQTLGQGPEFLTYFQNEAQLEKSRLLSDRFSAERPKGSFSTLEIQRTEQGDSAMYLCASSLASREPMNTEAFFGQGTRLTVV.

The chain has TRBV7-9 and TRBJ2-2, with 7 bases aligning to TRBD1. V was clipped by 5 bases and J by 0 bases; unmatched bases: 6. This CDR3 is 16 amino acids long. Germline V gene lookup returns CDR1 SEHNR and CDR2 FQNEAQ (reference sequence). As DNA, the CDR3 is TGTGCCAGCAGCGTTCAGGGGGTTACGAACACCGGGGAGCTGTTTTTT. This translates into CASSVQGVTNTGELFF.

The V gene is TRBV6-5, the J gene TRBJ2-7, with 7 bases identical to TRBD2. This CDR3 is 14 amino acids long. V trimming: 5 bases; J trimming: 1 base; junction bases outside the gene matches: 5. The germline V gene has CDR1 MNHEY and CDR2 SVGAGI. DNA of the CDR3: TGTGCCAGCAGTCCTCGGGACTATTCCTACGAGCAGTACTTC. Protein: CASSPRDYSYEQYF.

This chain connects TRBV27 to TRBJ2-3; no reliable D call. The V and J ends lost 3 bases and 0 bases respectively, with 4 bases between them. Germline V gene lookup returns CDR1 MNHEY and CDR2 SMNVEV (reference sequence). CDR3 length: 13 amino acids. Written as DNA, the CDR3 is TGTGCCAGCAGTTTGGGTAGCACAGATACGCAGTATTTT. It encodes CASSLGSTDTQYF.

Of note for this clone: Different DNA sequences within this sample yield the same CDR3. The chain couples TRBV10-2 to TRBJ2-2; D is unclear. The CDR3 has 14 residues. CDR1 WSHSY and CDR2 SAAADI come from the germline V gene. V dropped 3 bases and J dropped 0 bases, with 5 bases sitting between them. CDR3 loop: CASSDRPNTGELFF. DNA for the CDR3: TGCGCCAGCAGTGATCGTCCGAACACCGGGGAGCTGTTTTTT.

This chain joins TRBV15 and TRBJ2-1, with D unresolved. Germline-derived CDR1 and CDR2 are LNHNV and YYDKDF (reference sequence). The CDR3 length is 11 residues. The V end was cut by 9 bases, the J end by 5 bases, with 8 bases between. CDR3 sequence reads: CATGSHNEQFF. The CDR3 region has the DNA TGTGCCACGGGGTCTCACAATGAGCAGTTCTTC.

The chain links TRBV7-9 to TRBJ2-7; 8 nucleotides line up with TRBD1. With 5 bases clipped from V and 5 bases from J, the junction kept 5 bases outside the gene matches. This CDR3 has 13 amino acids. Germline CDR1 reads SEHNR; CDR2 reads FQNEAQ (reference sequence). This CDR3 is CASSDRGINEQYF. The CDR3 DNA reads as TGTGCCAGCAGCGACAGGGGAATCAACGAGCAGTACTTC.

This chain connects TRBV7-8 to TRBJ1-2; D gene uncertain. The V gene's germline CDR1 is SGHVS and CDR2 FQNEAQ. V lost 5 bases and J 2 bases, leaving 12 bases between the germline ends. This CDR3 comprises 14 residues. CDR3 region: CASSAEQINYGYTF. The CDR3 DNA follows: TGTGCCAGCAGCGCCGAACAGATAAACTATGGCTACACCTTC.